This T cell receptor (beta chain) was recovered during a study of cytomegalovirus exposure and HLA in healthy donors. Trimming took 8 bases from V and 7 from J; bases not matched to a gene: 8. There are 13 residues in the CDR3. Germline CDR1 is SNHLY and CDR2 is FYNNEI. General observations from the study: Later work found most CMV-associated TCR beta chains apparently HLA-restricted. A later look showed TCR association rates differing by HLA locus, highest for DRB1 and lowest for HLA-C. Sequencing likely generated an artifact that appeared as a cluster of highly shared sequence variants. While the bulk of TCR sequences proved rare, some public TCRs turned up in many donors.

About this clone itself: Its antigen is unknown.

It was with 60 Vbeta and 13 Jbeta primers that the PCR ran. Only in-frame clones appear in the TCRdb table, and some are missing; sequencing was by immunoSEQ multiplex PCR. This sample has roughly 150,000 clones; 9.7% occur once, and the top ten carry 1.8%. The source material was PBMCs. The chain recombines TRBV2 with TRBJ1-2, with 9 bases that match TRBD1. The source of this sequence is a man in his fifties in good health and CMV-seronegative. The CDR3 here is CASGGQGVSGYTF. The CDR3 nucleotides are TGTGCCAGCGGGGGACAGGGAGTGTCTGGCTACACCTTC.